The text below deals with one T cell receptor beta chain. No antigen is known for it. The record originates from a study of PD-1 blockade in mismatch repair-deficient tumors. On the study more broadly: All were previously treated, progressing patients with 11 to 13 mismatch repair-deficient cancer types.

This CDR3 has 13 amino acids. Germline CDR1 is KGHSH and CDR2 is LQKENI. V lost 4 bases, J lost 1 base, and 7 bases lay in between. Produced via immunoSEQ multiplex PCR; TCRdb's table is partial and in-frame only. The sample carries around 40,000 clones, approximately 85% recorded once. Three pembrolizumab responders had their TCRs sequenced. Points from the study as a whole: Tumor-resident clones, often absent from pretreatment blood, expanded after pembrolizumab and then contracted.

The sample in question was peripheral blood, obtained roughly 75 weeks after starting pembrolizumab. The clonotype was recovered from an adult with mismatch repair-deficient cancer. This chain uses TRBV18 with TRBJ2-5, with a weak D call TRBD1 (5 bases). For the CDR3, the DNA is TGTGCCAGCTCACTACAGGTCCAAGAGACCCAGTACTTC. It is translated as CASSLQVQETQYF.